This T cell receptor beta chain was captured in a study of radiotherapy plus CTLA-4 blockade in lung cancer. Study-wide results and caveats: In blood, after radiotherapy plus ipilimumab, tumor-derived TCR clones expanded.

Repertoires were generated with immunoSEQ multiplex PCR, while TCRdb's copy carries only in-frame clones and drops some. The table lists 100,000 to 150,000 clones, roughly 80% of them singletons. V lost 7 bases and J 3 bases, leaving 12 bases between the germline ends. CDR3 size: 14 residues. Looked up from germline, CDR1 is MRHNA and CDR2 is SNTAGT. Each patient with chemo-refractory metastatic non-small-cell lung cancer was treated with focal radiation plus CTLA-4 blockade using ipilimumab. For this clone: The antigen is unknown.

V usage is TRBV6-4 and J usage is TRBJ2-2; D is unresolved. The source is a human donor with non-small cell lung cancer who had a partial response to radiotherapy plus ipilimumab. Sequencing was performed on peripheral blood, taken from a patient treated with radiotherapy plus ipilimumab. The CDR3, as DNA: TGTGCCAGCAAACAAGACACTTACACCGGGGAGCTGTTTTTT. Its translation: CASKQDTYTGELFF.